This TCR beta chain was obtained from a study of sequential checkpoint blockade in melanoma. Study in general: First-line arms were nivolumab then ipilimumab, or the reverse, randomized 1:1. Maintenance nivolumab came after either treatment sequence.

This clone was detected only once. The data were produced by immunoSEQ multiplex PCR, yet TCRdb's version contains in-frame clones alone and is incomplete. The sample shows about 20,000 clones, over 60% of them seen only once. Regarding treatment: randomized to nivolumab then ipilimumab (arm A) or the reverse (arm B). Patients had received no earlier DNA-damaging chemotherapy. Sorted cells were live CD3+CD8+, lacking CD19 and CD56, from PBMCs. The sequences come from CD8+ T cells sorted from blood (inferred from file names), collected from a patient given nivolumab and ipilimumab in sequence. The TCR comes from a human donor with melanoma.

The CDR3 protein is CASNPPGPGDGIYGYTF. In DNA form, the CDR3 reads TGTGCCAGCAATCCACCCGGTCCGGGGGATGGGATCTATGGCTACACCTTC. The V call is TRBV28, the J call TRBJ1-2; possibly TRBD1 for D (5 bases). The V end was cut by 7 bases, the J end by 4 bases, with 25 bases between. Germline loops: CDR1 MDHEN, CDR2 SYDVKM. The CDR3 runs 17 residues.